Following are 5 T cell receptor beta chains from one sample sequenced in a study of molecular identifiers for immune sequencing clone quantification. MiXCR, run by TCRdb on the PCR reads, gives a single entry per CDR3 protein. The data contain over 550,000 distinct CDR3 sequences, around 25% of them singletons. The sample taken for sequencing was naive CD8+ T cells from blood, with Jurkat cell RNA spiked in. Subset given: FACS-sorted CD8+CD4-CCR7+CD45RA+ naive T cells. The receptor set was obtained from a human donor in good health. Some libraries in this study had Jurkat cell RNA spiked in.

This clonotype came up a few times. The CDR3 coding sequence is TGTGCCAGCGGCGACCTAGCGGGGACGATCGGGGAGCTGTTTTTT. This translates into CASGDLAGTIGELFF. V is TRBV6-5 and J is TRBJ2-2, with 9 bases lining up with TRBD2. The CDR3 is 15 amino acids. V was clipped by 8 bases and J by 7 bases; unmatched bases: 11. Germline V lookup: CDR1 MNHEY, CDR2 SVGAGI.

With respect to this clonotype: A read error is likely, as this CDR3 ends without the conserved phenylalanine or tryptophan. This chain joins TRBV28 and TRBJ2-5, with D uncertain. The germline V gene encodes CDR1 MDHEN and CDR2 SYDVKM. Trimming removed 6 bases at V and 3 bases at J, with 8 bases between. This CDR3 spans 12 amino acids. The CDR3 spells CASRHNKETQYI. The CDR3 coding sequence is TGTGCCAGCAGGCACAATAAAGAGACCCAGTACATC.

Points on this clonotype: Without the conserved terminal phenylalanine or tryptophan, this CDR3 likely stems from a read error. The chain is built from TRBV12-3 or TRBV12-4 and TRBJ2-3; tentatively, D is TRBD2 (5 bases). This CDR3 region has 13 residues. CDR3 in amino acids: CATTVASTDTQYS. In DNA, the CDR3 is TGTGCGACTACGGTGGCCAGCACAGATACGCAGTATTCT.

With respect to this clonotype: A much larger clone lies one base from this, so it may be a read error. This chain's CDR3 is CASSQAELREAQYF. The CDR3 DNA sequence: TGCGCCAGCAGCCAAGCGGAGCTTCGAGAGGCCCAGTACTTC. V gene TRBV4-1 combines with J gene TRBJ2-5; D uncertain. The germline CDR1 and CDR2 sequences are MGHRA and YSYEKL. CDR3 size: 14 residues.

A word on this clonotype: A clone one base away is much larger, so this may be a read error. This chain links TRBV6-4 with TRBJ2-2, with D perhaps matching TRBD1 (6 bases). Trimming left V 7 bases short and J 4 bases short, with 13 bases between. The germline V gene has CDR1 MRHNA and CDR2 SNTAGT. This CDR3 contains 14 residues. The CDR3: CASKTGPSTGELFF. CDR3 DNA sequence: TGTGCCAGCAAGACAGGACCGAGCACCGGGGAGCTGTTTTTT.